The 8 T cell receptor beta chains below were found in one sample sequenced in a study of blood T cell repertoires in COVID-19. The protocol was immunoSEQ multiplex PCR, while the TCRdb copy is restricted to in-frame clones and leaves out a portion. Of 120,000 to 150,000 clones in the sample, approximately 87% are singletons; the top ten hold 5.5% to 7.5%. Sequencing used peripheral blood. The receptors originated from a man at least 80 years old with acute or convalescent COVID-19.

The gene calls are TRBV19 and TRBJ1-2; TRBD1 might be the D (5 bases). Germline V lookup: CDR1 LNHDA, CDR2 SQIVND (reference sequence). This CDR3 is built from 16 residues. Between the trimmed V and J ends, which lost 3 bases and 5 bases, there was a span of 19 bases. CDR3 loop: CASSMDPGRGFYGYTF. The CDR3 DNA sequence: TGTGCCAGTAGTATGGATCCGGGGAGGGGATTTTATGGCTACACCTTC.

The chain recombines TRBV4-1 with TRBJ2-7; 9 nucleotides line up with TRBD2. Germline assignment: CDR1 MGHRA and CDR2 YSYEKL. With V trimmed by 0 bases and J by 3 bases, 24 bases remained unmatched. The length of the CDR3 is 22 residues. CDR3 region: CASSQDSFGVAGVLDPGYEQYF. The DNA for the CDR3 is TGCGCCAGCAGCCAAGATTCCTTTGGGGTAGCGGGAGTGCTAGATCCTGGCTACGAGCAGTACTTC.

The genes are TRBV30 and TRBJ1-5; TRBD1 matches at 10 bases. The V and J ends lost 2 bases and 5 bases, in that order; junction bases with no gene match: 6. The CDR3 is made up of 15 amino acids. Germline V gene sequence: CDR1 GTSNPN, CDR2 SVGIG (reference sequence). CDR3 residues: CAWSTDGTGDQPQHF. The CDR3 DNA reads TGTGCCTGGAGTACCGACGGGACAGGGGATCAGCCCCAGCATTTT. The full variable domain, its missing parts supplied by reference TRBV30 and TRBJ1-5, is SQTIHQWPATLVQPVGSPLSLECTVEGTSNPNLYWYRQAAGRGLQLLFYSVGIGQISSEVPQNLSASRPQDRQFILSSKKLLLSDSGFYLCAWSTDGTGDQPQHFGDGTRLSIL.

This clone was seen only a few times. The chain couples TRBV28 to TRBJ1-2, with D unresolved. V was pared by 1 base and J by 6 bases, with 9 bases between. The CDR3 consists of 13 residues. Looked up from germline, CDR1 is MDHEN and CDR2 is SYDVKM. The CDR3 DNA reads TGTGCCAGCAGTTTATCCCGGTCGGATGGCTACACCTTC. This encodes CASSLSRSDGYTF.

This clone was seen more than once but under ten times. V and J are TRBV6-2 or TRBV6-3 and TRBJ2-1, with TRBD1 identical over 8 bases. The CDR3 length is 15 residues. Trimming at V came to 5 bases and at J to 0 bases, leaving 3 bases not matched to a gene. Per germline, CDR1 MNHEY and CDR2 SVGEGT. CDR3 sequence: CASSGTGGSYNEQFF. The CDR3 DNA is TGTGCCAGCAGTGGTACAGGGGGCTCCTACAATGAGCAGTTCTTC.

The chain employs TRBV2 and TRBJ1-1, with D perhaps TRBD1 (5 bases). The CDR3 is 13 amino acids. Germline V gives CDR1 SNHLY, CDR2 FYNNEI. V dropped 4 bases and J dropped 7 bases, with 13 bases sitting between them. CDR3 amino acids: CASSGSGYNEAFF. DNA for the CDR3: TGTGCCAGCAGTGGTTCAGGGTATAATGAAGCTTTCTTT. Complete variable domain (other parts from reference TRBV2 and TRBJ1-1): EPEVTQTPSHQVTQMGQEVILRCVPISNHLYFYWYRQILGQKVEFLVSFYNNEISEKSEIFDDQFSVERPDGSNFTLKIRSTKLEDSAMYFCASSGSGYNEAFFGQGTRLTVV.

DNA of the CDR3: TGTGCCAGCAGCTTAGAGGGGTTTCAGCCCCAGCATTTT. It encodes CASSLEGFQPQHF. The chain carries TRBV7-2 and TRBJ1-5, with a weak D call TRBD1 (5 bases). CDR1 SGHTA and CDR2 FQGNSA come from the germline V gene. V lost 1 base and J lost 6, with 7 bases in between. This CDR3 is built from 13 residues.

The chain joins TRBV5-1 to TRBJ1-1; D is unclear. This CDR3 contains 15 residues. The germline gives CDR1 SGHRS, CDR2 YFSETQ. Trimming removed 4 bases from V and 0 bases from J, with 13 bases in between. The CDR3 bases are TGCGCCAGCAGCCTGAGTGGGAGCGTGAACACTGAAGCTTTCTTT. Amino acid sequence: CASSLSGSVNTEAFF.